This T cell receptor beta chain derives from a study of cytotoxic CD8 clonotypes in ibrutinib-treated CLL. Study summary: Partial response occurred in approximately 25 patients and complete response in 2; at median about 6 years, around 14 remained remitted and approximately twelve progressed. Findings and limits, study-wide: Patients with sustained remission and those progressing were sampled at differing times.

This clone appeared a few times. Antigen unknown. The data were produced by immunoSEQ multiplex PCR, yet TCRdb's version contains in-frame clones alone and is incomplete. The sample records about 63,000 clones, roughly 57% being singletons. V gave up 3 bases and J gave up 6 bases, with 11 bases separating them. This CDR3 spans 13 amino acids. Germline lookup yields CDR1 GTSNPN and CDR2 SVGIG (reference sequence). Roughly 1.9 micrograms of genomic DNA from cryopreserved PBMCs went into TCR beta libraries. The sample here was PBMCs, taken after 12 months of ibrutinib treatment. The clonotype originates from a human donor with chronic lymphocytic leukemia. The V gene is TRBV30, the J gene TRBJ1-4; no definite D call. The CDR3 region has the DNA TGTGCCTGGAGCTTCTCCAACCATGAAAAACTGTTTTTT. Residues: CAWSFSNHEKLFF.